This T cell receptor (beta chain) emerged from a study of blood T cell repertoires in COVID-19. Per the germline V gene, CDR1 is MNHEY and CDR2 is SVGAGI. This CDR3 contains 14 residues. With 6 bases clipped from V and 2 bases from J, the junction kept 3 bases outside the gene matches. Assay: immunoSEQ multiplex PCR; the TCRdb copy retains only in-frame clones and omits some. This sample has 180,000 or so clones, with 88% found just once. This rearrangement joins TRBV6-5 to TRBJ2-7; 11 bases agree with TRBD1. The receptor's source is a man between 18 and 35 years old with active or convalescent COVID-19. Sequenced: peripheral blood. The CDR3 sequence is CASRLGQGAYEQYF. The CDR3 DNA reads TGTGCCAGCAGGTTGGGACAGGGGGCCTACGAGCAGTACTTC.